This T cell receptor (beta chain) was sequenced during a study of blood T cell repertoires in COVID-19. The wider study: The samples span acute and convalescent COVID-19 from the United States, Italy and Spain. PBMCs, B-cell-depleted T cells, or T cells were the source of the cDNA or gDNA that made up the material.

This clone appeared a few times. Methods used by the authors: Using reference gene primer amplification, nucleated cell counts were estimated. Data came from immunoSEQ multiplex PCR; TCRdb stores just in-frame clones and leaves some out. V, J and clone size are those of that table, while D and trimming were read from the DNA. Of 100,000 to 150,000 clones detected, over 75% appear once; the ten largest clones hold 25% to 30%. Per germline, CDR1 SNHLY and CDR2 FYNNEI. Trimming stripped 8 bases from V and 9 bases from J, with 14 bases between. The CDR3 spans 13 residues. This TCR was recovered from a woman at least 80 years old with acute or convalescent COVID-19. The V gene is TRBV2, the J gene TRBJ1-6; D gene uncertain. Material for sequencing was peripheral blood. The CDR3 region has the DNA TGTGCCAGCTGGAGGGATCACGGTTCACCCCTCCACTTT. Amino acids: CASWRDHGSPLHF.